The 12 T cell receptor beta chains in this list originate from one sample, sequenced in a study of blood T cell repertoires in COVID-19 (dated by TCRdb to 2019 to 2021). The library was generated by the immunoSEQ multiplex PCR assay. Not all clones reach the TCRdb copy of this immuneACCESS table, which keeps in-frame sequences only. Checked studies attribute under half of the gap to unresolved V genes and leave the rest unexplained. The sample profile shows around 92,000 clones; 83% of them were found once. About 29% of the sample is held by the ten biggest clonotypes. The sample taken for sequencing was peripheral blood. The receptors originated from a woman aged 80 or over with acute or convalescent COVID-19.

The chain recombines TRBV7-3 with TRBJ2-3; 9 positions agree with TRBD1. CDR3 size: 16 residues. V lost 4 bases, J lost 0 bases, and 5 bases stayed unmatched. Germline CDR1 SGHTA, CDR2 FQGTGA. The CDR3, as DNA: TGTGCCAGCAGCTCCTCCGGGACAGGGAGCACAGATACGCAGTATTTT. This translates into CASSSSGTGSTDTQYF.

This chain joins TRBV27 and TRBJ1-5, with 9 bases that match TRBD1. CDR3 length: 17 amino acids. The V gene end was trimmed by 2 bases and the J gene end by 9 bases; junction bases not matched to a gene: 14. Germline-derived CDR1 and CDR2 are MNHEY and SMNVEV (reference sequence). The CDR3: CASSLRQGEGSLPPQHF. The CDR3, as DNA: TGTGCCAGCAGTTTAAGACAGGGGGAGGGCTCCCTGCCGCCCCAGCATTTT.

The V gene is TRBV4-2, the J gene TRBJ2-3, with a tentative D call TRBD1 (5 bases). Germline V lookup: CDR1 LGHNA, CDR2 YNFKEQ. V gave up 0 bases and J gave up 0 bases, with 13 bases separating them. This CDR3 contains 17 residues. The CDR3 reads CASSQEGPRASTDTQYF. For the CDR3, the DNA is TGTGCCAGCAGCCAAGAGGGGCCAAGGGCTAGCACAGATACGCAGTATTTT.

The J gene is TRBJ2-3, the V gene TRBV12-5, with 10 bases that match TRBD2. With V trimmed by 6 bases and J by 4 bases, 10 bases remained unmatched. The germline V gene encodes CDR1 LGHNT and CDR2 FRNRAP. This CDR3 has 16 amino acids. The CDR3 spells CASGPGGTSDPDTQYF. Here the CDR3 DNA reads TGTGCTAGTGGCCCCGGAGGGACTAGCGATCCAGATACGCAGTATTTT.

This clone is a singleton in its sample. The rearrangement uses TRBV24-1 and TRBJ2-2, with 8 bases matching TRBD1. This CDR3 is built from 15 residues. V lost 5 bases to trimming and J lost 3 bases; unmatched junction nucleotides: 4. CDR1 KGHDR and CDR2 SFDVKD come from the germline V gene. CDR3 in DNA: TGTGCCACCAGTGTTAAACAGGGGGACACCGGGGAGCTGTTTTTT. It codes for CATSVKQGDTGELFF.

The chain combines TRBV3-1 (or the pseudogene TRBV3-2) with TRBJ2-1, with TRBD2 identical over 8 bases. CDR3 length: 15 amino acids. Germline values: CDR1 LGHDT, CDR2 YNNKEL (reference sequence). Unmatched junction bases numbered 7, after V lost 4 bases and J lost 5 bases. CDR3 region: CASSLGVAGNNEQFF. The CDR3 nucleotides read TGTGCCAGCAGCCTGGGGGTAGCGGGGAACAATGAGCAGTTCTTC.

This clone was detected only a few times. The V and J genes are TRBV28 and TRBJ2-1, with 11 bases that match TRBD2. The CDR3 totals 14 residues. The V and J ends lost 6 bases and 8 bases, in that order; junction bases with no gene match: 6. Germline CDR1 and CDR2: MDHEN and SYDVKM. CDR3 sequence (DNA): TGTGCCAGCAGACTAGCGGGGGAGTCAGATGAGCAGTTCTTC. This encodes CASRLAGESDEQFF.

The chain employs TRBV5-6 and TRBJ2-1; 11 bases align to TRBD2. The CDR3 sequence is 17 residues long. Germline lookup yields CDR1 SGHDT and CDR2 YYEEEE. J gave up 6 bases and V 4 bases, and 12 bases lay outside the gene matches. DNA of the CDR3: TGTGCCAGCAGCGCGGGGGCTACTAGCGGGAGATCCAATGAGCAGTTCTTC. It specifies CASSAGATSGRSNEQFF.

The CDR3 loop reads CASSVRQPNPYGYTF. Written as DNA, the CDR3 is TGTGCCAGCAGTGTCCGACAGCCTAACCCCTATGGCTACACCTTC. The V and J genes are TRBV2 and TRBJ1-2; a weak D match, TRBD1 (5 bases). The CDR3 sequence is 15 residues long. V lost 4 bases and J lost 4, with 16 bases in between. Germline V gives CDR1 SNHLY, CDR2 FYNNEI.

The chain links TRBV18 to TRBJ2-7, with 8 bases that match TRBD1. J was trimmed by 2 bases and V by 2 bases; bases with no gene match: 8. CDR3 size: 16 residues. CDR1 is KGHSH and CDR2 is LQKENI in the germline V gene. The CDR3 loop is CASSPTGTGLPYEQYF. For the CDR3, the DNA is TGTGCCAGCTCACCAACCGGGACAGGACTTCCCTACGAGCAGTACTTC.

This chain connects TRBV5-4 to TRBJ1-1, with TRBD1 matching 8 bases. The germline CDR1 and CDR2 sequences are SGHNT and YYREEE (reference sequence). This CDR3 has 15 residues. The J segment lost 4 bases and the V segment lost 0 bases, leaving 5 bases of the junction unmatched. CDR3 protein: CASSLGGQGGTEAFF. The CDR3, as DNA: TGTGCCAGCAGCTTGGGTGGACAGGGTGGCACTGAAGCTTTCTTT.

This chain links TRBV3-1 (or the pseudogene TRBV3-2) with TRBJ1-3; D might be TRBD1 (5 bases). This CDR3 has 17 amino acids. The germline gives CDR1 LGHDT, CDR2 YNNKEL (reference sequence). The V gene lost 1 base and the J gene lost 2 bases, with 15 bases spanning the gap. The CDR3 DNA is TGTGCCAGCAGCCAAGGGGTCGTCGGGGGGACTGGAAACACCATATATTTT. Translation gives CASSQGVVGGTGNTIYF.